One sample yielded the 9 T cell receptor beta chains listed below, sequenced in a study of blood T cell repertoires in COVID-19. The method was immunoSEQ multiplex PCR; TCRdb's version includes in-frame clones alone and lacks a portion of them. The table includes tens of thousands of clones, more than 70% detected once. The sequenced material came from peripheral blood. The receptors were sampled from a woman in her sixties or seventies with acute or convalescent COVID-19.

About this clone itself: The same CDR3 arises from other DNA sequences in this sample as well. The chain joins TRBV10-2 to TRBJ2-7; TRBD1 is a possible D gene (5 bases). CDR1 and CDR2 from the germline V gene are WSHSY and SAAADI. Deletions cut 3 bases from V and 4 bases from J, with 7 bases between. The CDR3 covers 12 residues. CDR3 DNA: TGCGCCAGCAGTGATAGGGGTTACGAGCAGTACTTC. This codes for CASSDRGYEQYF.

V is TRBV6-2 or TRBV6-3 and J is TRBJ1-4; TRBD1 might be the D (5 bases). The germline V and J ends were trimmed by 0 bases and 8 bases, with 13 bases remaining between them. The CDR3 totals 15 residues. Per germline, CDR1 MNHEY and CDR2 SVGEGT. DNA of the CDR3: TGTGCCAGCAGTTACTCGCCCCCCCGGGGGGAAAAACTGTTTTTT. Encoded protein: CASSYSPPRGEKLFF.

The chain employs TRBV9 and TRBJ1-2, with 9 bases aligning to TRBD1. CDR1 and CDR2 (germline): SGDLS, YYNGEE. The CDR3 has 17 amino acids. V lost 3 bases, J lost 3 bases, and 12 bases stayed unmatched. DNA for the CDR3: TGTGCCAGCAGCGGTCCAGCTCCGGGACAGGGTCACTATGGCTACACCTTC. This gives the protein CASSGPAPGQGHYGYTF.

CDR3 bases: TGTGCCAGCAGTGAACTCGGGTCTCGCTCCCTCTACGAGCAGTACTTC. It translates to CASSELGSRSLYEQYF. The chain links TRBV6-1 to TRBJ2-7; no clear D. Germline assignment: CDR1 MNHNS and CDR2 SASEGT. V lost 2 bases to trimming and J lost 3 bases, with 17 bases between them. The CDR3 sequence is 16 residues long.

CDR3 protein: CASSSGQGARKAFF. In nucleotides, the CDR3 is TGCGCCAGCAGCTCGGGACAGGGGGCGCGGAAAGCTTTCTTT. The V gene is TRBV5-1, the J gene TRBJ1-1, with 12 bases that match TRBD1. Germline V gives CDR1 SGHRS, CDR2 YFSETQ. This CDR3 spans 14 amino acids. With 3 bases clipped from V and 9 bases from J, the junction kept 6 bases outside the gene matches.

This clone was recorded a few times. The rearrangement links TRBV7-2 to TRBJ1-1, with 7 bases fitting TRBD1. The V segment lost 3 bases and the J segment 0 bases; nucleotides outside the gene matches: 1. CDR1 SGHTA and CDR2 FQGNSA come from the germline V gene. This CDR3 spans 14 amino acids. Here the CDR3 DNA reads TGTGCCAGCAGCTTCGACAGGGTGAACACTGAAGCTTTCTTT. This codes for CASSFDRVNTEAFF.

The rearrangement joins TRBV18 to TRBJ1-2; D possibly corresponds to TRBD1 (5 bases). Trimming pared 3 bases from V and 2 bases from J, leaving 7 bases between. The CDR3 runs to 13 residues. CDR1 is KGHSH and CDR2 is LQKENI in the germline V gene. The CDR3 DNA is TGTGCCAGCTCACCGACAGCGAACTATGGCTACACCTTC. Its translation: CASSPTANYGYTF.

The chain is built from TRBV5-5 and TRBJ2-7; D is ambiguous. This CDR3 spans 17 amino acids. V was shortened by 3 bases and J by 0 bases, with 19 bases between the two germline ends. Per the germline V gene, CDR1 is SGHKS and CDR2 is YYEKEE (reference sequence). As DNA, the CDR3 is TGTGCCAGCAGCTCCCCCGAGGTCCCGGTAAGCTCCTACGAGCAGTACTTC. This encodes CASSSPEVPVSSYEQYF.

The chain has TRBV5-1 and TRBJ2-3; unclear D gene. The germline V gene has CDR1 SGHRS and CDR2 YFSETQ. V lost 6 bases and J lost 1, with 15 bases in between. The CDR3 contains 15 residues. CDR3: CASTKSPAGTDTQYF. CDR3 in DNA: TGCGCCAGCACTAAGAGTCCTGCTGGCACAGATACGCAGTATTTT.